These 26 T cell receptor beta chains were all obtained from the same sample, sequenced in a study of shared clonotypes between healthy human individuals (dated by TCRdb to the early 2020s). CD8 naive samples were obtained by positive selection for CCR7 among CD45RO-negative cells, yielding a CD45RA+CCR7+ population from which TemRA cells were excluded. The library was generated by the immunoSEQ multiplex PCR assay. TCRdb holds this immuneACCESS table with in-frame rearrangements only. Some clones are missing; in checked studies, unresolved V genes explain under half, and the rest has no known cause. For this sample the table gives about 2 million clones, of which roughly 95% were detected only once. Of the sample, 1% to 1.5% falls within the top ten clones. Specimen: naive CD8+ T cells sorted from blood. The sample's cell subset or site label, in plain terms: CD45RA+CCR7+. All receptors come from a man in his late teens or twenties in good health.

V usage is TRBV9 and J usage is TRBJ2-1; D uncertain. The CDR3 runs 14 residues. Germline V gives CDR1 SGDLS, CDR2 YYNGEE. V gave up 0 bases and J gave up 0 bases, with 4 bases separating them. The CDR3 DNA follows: TGTGCCAGCAGCGTAGATCTCTCCTACAATGAGCAGTTCTTC. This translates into CASSVDLSYNEQFF.

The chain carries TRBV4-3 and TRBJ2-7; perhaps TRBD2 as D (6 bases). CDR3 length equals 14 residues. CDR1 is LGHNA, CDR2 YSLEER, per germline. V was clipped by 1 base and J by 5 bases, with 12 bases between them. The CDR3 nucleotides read TGCGCCAGCAGCCAAGGGGACTCAATAAACGAGCAGTACTTC. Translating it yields CASSQGDSINEQYF.

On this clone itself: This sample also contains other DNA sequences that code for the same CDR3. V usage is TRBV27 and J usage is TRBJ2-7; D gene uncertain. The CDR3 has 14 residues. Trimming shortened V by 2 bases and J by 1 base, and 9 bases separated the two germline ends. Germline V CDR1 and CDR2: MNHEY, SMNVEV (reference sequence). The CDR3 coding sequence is TGTGCCAGCAGTTTAAGCCTGGGGTCCTACGAGCAGTACTTC. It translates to CASSLSLGSYEQYF.

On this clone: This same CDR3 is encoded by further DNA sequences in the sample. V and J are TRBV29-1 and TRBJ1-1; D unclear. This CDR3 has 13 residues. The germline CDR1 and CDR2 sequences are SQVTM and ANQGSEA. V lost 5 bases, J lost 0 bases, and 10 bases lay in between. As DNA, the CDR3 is TGCAGCGTTTCCCCAGGAATGAACACTGAAGCTTTCTTT. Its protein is CSVSPGMNTEAFF. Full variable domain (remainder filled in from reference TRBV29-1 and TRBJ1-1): SAVISQKPSRDICQRGTSLTIQCQVDSQVTMMFWYRQQPGQSLTLIATANQGSEATYESGFVIDKFPISRPNLTFSTLTVSNMSPEDSSIYLCSVSPGMNTEAFFGQGTRLTVV.

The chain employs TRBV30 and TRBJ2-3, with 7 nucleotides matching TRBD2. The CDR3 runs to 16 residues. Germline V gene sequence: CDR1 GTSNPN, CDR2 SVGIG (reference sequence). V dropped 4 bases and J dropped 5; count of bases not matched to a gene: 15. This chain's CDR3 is CAWIPQRGSGKDTQYF. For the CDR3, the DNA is TGTGCCTGGATCCCTCAACGCGGGAGTGGGAAAGATACGCAGTATTTT.

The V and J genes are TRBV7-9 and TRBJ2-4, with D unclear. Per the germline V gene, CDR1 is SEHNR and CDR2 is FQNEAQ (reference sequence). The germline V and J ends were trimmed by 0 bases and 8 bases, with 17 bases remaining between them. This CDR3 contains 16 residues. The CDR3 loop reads CASSLAVTVEWDIQYF. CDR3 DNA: TGTGCCAGCAGCTTAGCGGTGACGGTGGAATGGGACATTCAGTACTTC. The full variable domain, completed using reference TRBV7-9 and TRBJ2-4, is DTGVSQNPRHKITKRGQNVTFRCDPISEHNRLYWYRQTLGQGPEFLTYFQNEAQLEKSRLLSDRFSAERPKGSFSTLEIQRTEQGDSAMYLCASSLAVTVEWDIQYFGAGTRLSVL.

The CDR3 sequence is CASSLGSDSNTGELFF. The CDR3 region has the DNA TGTGCCAGCAGCTTAGGTTCGGATTCGAACACCGGGGAGCTGTTTTTT. The chain is built from TRBV7-9 and TRBJ2-2; no firm D call. Trimming removed 1 base at V and 0 bases at J, with 9 bases between. CDR3 size: 16 residues. Germline values: CDR1 SEHNR, CDR2 FQNEAQ (reference sequence).

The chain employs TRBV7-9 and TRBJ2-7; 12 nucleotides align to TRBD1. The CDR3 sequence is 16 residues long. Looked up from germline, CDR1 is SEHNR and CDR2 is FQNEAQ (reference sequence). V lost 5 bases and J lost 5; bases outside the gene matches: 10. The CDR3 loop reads CASSLMPGTGGDEQYF. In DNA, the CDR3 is TGTGCCAGCAGCCTTATGCCCGGGACAGGGGGCGACGAGCAGTACTTC. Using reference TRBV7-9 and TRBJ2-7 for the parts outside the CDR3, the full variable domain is DTGVSQNPRHKITKRGQNVTFRCDPISEHNRLYWYRQTLGQGPEFLTYFQNEAQLEKSRLLSDRFSAERPKGSFSTLEIQRTEQGDSAMYLCASSLMPGTGGDEQYFGPGTRLTVT.

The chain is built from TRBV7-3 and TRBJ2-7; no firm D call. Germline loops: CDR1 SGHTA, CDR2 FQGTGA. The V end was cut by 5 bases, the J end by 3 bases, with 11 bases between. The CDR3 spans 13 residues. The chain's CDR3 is CASSALPSYEQYF. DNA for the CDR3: TGTGCCAGCAGCGCACTTCCCAGCTACGAGCAGTACTTC.

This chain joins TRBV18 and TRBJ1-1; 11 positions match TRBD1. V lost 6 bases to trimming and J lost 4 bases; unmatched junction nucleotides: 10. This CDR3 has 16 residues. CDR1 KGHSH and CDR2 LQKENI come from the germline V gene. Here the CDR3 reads CASSQGQGVRGTEAFF. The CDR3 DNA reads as TGTGCCAGCTCGCAGGGACAGGGGGTCCGGGGCACTGAAGCTTTCTTT.

In DNA, the CDR3 is TGTGCCAGCAGCGAGCAGTACTTC. This translates into CASSEQYF. This sequence joins TRBV27 and TRBJ2-7; no clear D. Germline V gene data show CDR1 as MNHEY and CDR2 as SMNVEV (reference sequence). The CDR3 runs 8 residues. Trimming cost V 6 bases and J 6 bases, with 0 bases left between them.

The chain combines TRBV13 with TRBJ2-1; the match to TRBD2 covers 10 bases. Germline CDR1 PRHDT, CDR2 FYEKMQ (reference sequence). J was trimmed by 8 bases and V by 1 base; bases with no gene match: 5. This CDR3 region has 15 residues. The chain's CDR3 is CASSLESGGVDEQFF. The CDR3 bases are TGTGCCAGCAGCTTAGAGAGCGGGGGGGTCGATGAGCAGTTCTTC.

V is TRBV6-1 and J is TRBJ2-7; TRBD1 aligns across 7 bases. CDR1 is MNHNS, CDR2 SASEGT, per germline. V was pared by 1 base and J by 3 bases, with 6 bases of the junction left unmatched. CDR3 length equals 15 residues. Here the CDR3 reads CASSEGTGYNYEQYF. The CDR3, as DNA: TGTGCCAGCAGTGAAGGGACAGGCTATAACTACGAGCAGTACTTC.

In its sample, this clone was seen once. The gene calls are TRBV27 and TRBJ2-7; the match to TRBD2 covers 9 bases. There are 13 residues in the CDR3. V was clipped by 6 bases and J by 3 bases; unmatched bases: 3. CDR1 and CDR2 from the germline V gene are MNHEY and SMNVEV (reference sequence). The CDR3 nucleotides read TGTGCCAGCAGAGCTAGCGGGGTCTACGAGCAGTACTTC. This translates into CASRASGVYEQYF.

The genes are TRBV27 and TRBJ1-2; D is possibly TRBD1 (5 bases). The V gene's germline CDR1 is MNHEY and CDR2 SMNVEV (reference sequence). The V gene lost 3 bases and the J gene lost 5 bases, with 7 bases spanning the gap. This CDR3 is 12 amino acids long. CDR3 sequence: CASSFQGYGYTF. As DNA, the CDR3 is TGTGCCAGCAGTTTCCAGGGATATGGCTACACCTTC.

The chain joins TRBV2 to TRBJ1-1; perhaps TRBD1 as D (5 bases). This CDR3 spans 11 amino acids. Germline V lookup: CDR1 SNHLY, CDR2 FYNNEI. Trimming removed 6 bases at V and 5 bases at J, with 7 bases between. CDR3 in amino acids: CASRGVTEAFF. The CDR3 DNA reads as TGTGCCAGCAGAGGGGTGACTGAAGCTTTCTTT.

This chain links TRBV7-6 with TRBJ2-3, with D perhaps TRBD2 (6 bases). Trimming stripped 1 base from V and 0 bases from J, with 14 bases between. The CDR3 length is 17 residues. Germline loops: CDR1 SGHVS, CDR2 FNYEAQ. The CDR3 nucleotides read TGTGCCAGCAGCTTAGGCGGCGGGACCCCTAGCACAGATACGCAGTATTTT. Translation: CASSLGGGTPSTDTQYF.

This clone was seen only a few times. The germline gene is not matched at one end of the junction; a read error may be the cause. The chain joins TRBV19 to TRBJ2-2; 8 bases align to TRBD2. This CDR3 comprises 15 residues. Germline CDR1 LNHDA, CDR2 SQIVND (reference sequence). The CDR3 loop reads CASSIGLAPAGELFF. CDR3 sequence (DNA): TGTGCCAGTAGCATAGGACTAGCCCCTGCCGGGGAGCTGTTTTTT.

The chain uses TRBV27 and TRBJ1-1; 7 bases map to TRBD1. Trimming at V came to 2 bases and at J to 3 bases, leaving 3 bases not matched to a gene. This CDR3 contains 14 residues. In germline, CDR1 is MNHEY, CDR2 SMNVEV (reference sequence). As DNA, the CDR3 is TGTGCCAGCAGTTTACGAGGGGGCTACACTGAAGCTTTCTTT. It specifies CASSLRGGYTEAFF.

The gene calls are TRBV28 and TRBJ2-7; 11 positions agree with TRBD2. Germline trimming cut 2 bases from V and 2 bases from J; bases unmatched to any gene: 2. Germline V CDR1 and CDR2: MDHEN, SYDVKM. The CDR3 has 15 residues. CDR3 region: CASSLKLAGAYEQYF. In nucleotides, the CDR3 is TGTGCCAGCAGTTTAAAACTAGCGGGAGCCTACGAGCAGTACTTC.

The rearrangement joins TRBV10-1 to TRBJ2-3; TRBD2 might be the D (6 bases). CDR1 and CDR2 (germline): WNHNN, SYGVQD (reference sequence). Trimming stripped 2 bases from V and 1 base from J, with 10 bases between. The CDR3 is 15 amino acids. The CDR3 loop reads CASSERPSGTDTQYF. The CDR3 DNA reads TGCGCCAGCAGTGAGAGGCCTAGCGGCACAGATACGCAGTATTTT.

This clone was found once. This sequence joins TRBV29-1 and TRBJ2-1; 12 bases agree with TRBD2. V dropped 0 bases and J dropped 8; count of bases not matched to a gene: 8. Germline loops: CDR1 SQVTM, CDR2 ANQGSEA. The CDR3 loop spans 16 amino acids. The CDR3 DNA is TGCAGCGTTGAAGAACCGACTAGCGGGAGTTTGGATGAGCAGTTCTTC. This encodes CSVEEPTSGSLDEQFF.

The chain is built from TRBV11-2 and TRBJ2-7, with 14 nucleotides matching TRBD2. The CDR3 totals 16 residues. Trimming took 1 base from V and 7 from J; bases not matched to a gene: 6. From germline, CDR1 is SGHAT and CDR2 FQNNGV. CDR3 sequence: CASSLGGLAGVWEQYF. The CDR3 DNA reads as TGTGCCAGCAGCTTAGGGGGACTAGCGGGGGTCTGGGAGCAGTACTTC.

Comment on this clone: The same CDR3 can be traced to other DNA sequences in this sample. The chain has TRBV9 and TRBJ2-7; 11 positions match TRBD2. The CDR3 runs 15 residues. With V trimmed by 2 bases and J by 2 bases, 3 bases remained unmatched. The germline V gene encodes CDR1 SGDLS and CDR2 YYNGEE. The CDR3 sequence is CASSVGTSGPYEQYF. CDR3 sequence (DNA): TGTGCCAGCAGCGTTGGGACTAGCGGACCCTACGAGCAGTACTTC.

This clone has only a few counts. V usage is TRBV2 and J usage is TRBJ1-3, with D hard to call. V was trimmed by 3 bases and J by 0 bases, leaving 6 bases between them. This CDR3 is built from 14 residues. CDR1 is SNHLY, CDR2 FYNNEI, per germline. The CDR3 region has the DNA TGTGCCAGCAGTGAGTGGGGCTCTGGAAACACCATATATTTT. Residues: CASSEWGSGNTIYF.

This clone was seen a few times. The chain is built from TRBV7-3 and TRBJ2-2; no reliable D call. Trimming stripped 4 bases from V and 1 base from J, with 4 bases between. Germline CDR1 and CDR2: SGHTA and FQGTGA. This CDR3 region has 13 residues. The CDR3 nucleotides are TGTGCCAGCAGCTCCCTGAACACCGGGGAGCTGTTTTTT. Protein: CASSSLNTGELFF.